Listed below are T cell receptor beta chains from one sample, sequenced in a study of blood T cell repertoires in COVID-19. The protocol was immunoSEQ multiplex PCR, while the TCRdb copy is restricted to in-frame clones and leaves out a portion. The sample carries 110,000 or so clones, roughly 82% recorded once. The sequenced material came from peripheral blood. These receptors came from a human donor in a cohort sampled during active COVID-19. Both conserved end residues are part of each CDR3. The D gene is left open where the match is weak. The size of a clone is reported for some rows only, either as once, few or many, or as a class for expanded clones.

abundance: NA; v_gene: TRBV4-1; j_gene: TRBJ2-7; d_gene: NA; CDR3nt: TGCGCCAGCAGCTATATAGACACGGCCTACGAGCAGTACTTC; CDR3aa: CASSYIDTAYEQYF
abundance: NA; v_gene: TRBV6-5; j_gene: TRBJ2-7; d_gene: TRBD1; CDR3nt: TGTGCCAGCAGTTACTCCCCGACAGGGTCCTACGAGCAGTACTTC; CDR3aa: CASSYSPTGSYEQYF
abundance: NA; v_gene: TRBV1; j_gene: TRBJ1-6; d_gene: NA; CDR3nt: TGCACCAGCAGCCCCCATCCCCGTCAGGGTAGCTCCTATAATTCACCCCTCCACTTT; CDR3aa: CTSSPHPRQGSSYNSPLHF
abundance: NA; v_gene: TRBV20-1; j_gene: TRBJ2-5; d_gene: NA; CDR3nt: TGCAGTGCTAAACAACAAGAGACCCAGTACTTC; CDR3aa: CSAKQQETQYF
abundance: NA; v_gene: TRBV6-5; j_gene: TRBJ2-5; d_gene: NA; CDR3nt: TGTGCCAGCAGTTACTCATGGGGGCTGGAGACCCAGTACTTC; CDR3aa: CASSYSWGLETQYF
abundance: NA; v_gene: TRBV11-2; j_gene: TRBJ1-3; d_gene: NA; CDR3nt: TGTGCCAGCAGCTTAGGCAGGGGCCTAGTGGGAAACACCATATATTTT; CDR3aa: CASSLGRGLVGNTIYF
abundance: NA; v_gene: TRBV7-2; j_gene: TRBJ2-7; d_gene: NA; CDR3nt: TGTGCCAGCAGCTTTAGCGGTGACTACGAGCAGTACTTC; CDR3aa: CASSFSGDYEQYF
abundance: NA; v_gene: TRBV5-1; j_gene: TRBJ2-7; d_gene: NA; CDR3nt: TGCGCCAGCAGAGGCTCACCCGGAGGCGAGCAGTACTTC; CDR3aa: CASRGSPGGEQYF
abundance: NA; v_gene: TRBV3-1/TRBV3-2; j_gene: TRBJ1-2; d_gene: NA; CDR3nt: TGTGCCAGCAGCGAACCACAGGTTAACTATGGCTACACCTTC; CDR3aa: CASSEPQVNYGYTF
abundance: NA; v_gene: TRBV19; j_gene: TRBJ1-6; d_gene: TRBD1; CDR3nt: TGTGCCAGTAGTATGGGGCCGGGACAGTATAATTCACCCCTCCACTTT; CDR3aa: CASSMGPGQYNSPLHF
abundance: few; v_gene: TRBV27; j_gene: TRBJ2-3; d_gene: TRBD2; CDR3nt: TGTGCCAGCAGTAAATGGGACTATCCTAGCACAGATACGCAGTATTTT; CDR3aa: CASSKWDYPSTDTQYF
abundance: NA; v_gene: TRBV19; j_gene: TRBJ1-5; d_gene: NA; CDR3nt: TGTGCCAGTAGTATAGACCATAATCAGCCCCAGCATTTT; CDR3aa: CASSIDHNQPQHF
abundance: NA; v_gene: TRBV15; j_gene: TRBJ2-3; d_gene: TRBD2; CDR3nt: TGTGCCACCGCGGGGGGGACTAGCACAGATACGCAGTATTTT; CDR3aa: CATAGGTSTDTQYF
abundance: NA; v_gene: TRBV24-1; j_gene: TRBJ1-3; d_gene: NA; CDR3nt: TGTGCCACCCAAGGGGCGATTGGAAACACCATATATTTT; CDR3aa: CATQGAIGNTIYF
abundance: few; v_gene: TRBV10-2; j_gene: TRBJ2-3; d_gene: NA; CDR3nt: TGCGCCAGCAGTTCGACAGATACGCAGTATTTT; CDR3aa: CASSSTDTQYF
abundance: NA; v_gene: TRBV9; j_gene: TRBJ1-2; d_gene: TRBD1; CDR3nt: TGTGCCAGCAGGGAGGGGGCCGGTGGCTACACCTTC; CDR3aa: CASREGAGGYTF